The rows below give T cell receptor beta chains drawn from one sample of a study of beta chain features in type 1 diabetes. TCRdb's table, derived via immunoSEQ multiplex PCR, lists solely in-frame clones and lacks some. This table has 150,000 to 200,000 clones, 63% appearing once. The sequencing sample was made of naive CD4+ T cells from blood. These receptors all stem from a man aged 25-45 years with type 1 diabetes. Both conserved end residues are part of each CDR3. The D gene is left open where the match is weak. Clone size is stated in some rows and not others, as once, few, many or a class when expanded.

cdr3_aa: CSVEEDRGLNEQYF
cdr3_nt: TGCAGCGTTGAAGAGGACAGGGGATTGAACGAGCAGTACTTC
clone_size: -
j_call: TRBJ2-7
d_call: TRBD1
v_call: TRBV29-1

cdr3_aa: CASSLVVTGDPNTQYF
cdr3_nt: TGTGCCAGCAGCTTGGTGGTGACAGGGGACCCTAATACGCAGTATTTT
clone_size: few
j_call: TRBJ2-3
d_call: TRBD1
v_call: TRBV7-9

cdr3_aa: CASSSFRLAGHNEQFF
cdr3_nt: TGTGCCAGCAGTTCCTTTAGGCTAGCGGGGCACAATGAGCAGTTCTTC
clone_size: -
j_call: TRBJ2-1
d_call: TRBD2
v_call: TRBV27

cdr3_aa: CASSEWKGVDTQYF
cdr3_nt: TGTGCCAGCAGTGAATGGAAAGGGGTGGATACGCAGTATTTT
clone_size: -
j_call: TRBJ2-3
d_call: -
v_call: TRBV25-1

cdr3_aa: CASSLEAPNEQFF
cdr3_nt: TGTGCCAGCAGCTTGGAAGCCCCGAATGAGCAGTTCTTC
clone_size: -
j_call: TRBJ2-1
d_call: -
v_call: TRBV7-9

cdr3_aa: CASSLGRARDSPLHF
cdr3_nt: TGTGCCAGCAGCTTAGGGAGGGCGAGGGATTCACCCCTCCACTTT
clone_size: -
j_call: TRBJ1-6
d_call: -
v_call: TRBV7-2

cdr3_aa: CASGPGYTF
cdr3_nt: TGTGCCAGTGGCCCTGGCTACACCTTC
clone_size: -
j_call: TRBJ1-2
d_call: -
v_call: TRBV28

cdr3_aa: CASSPRTRILGNIQYF
cdr3_nt: TGTGCCAGCTCACCTAGGACCAGAATCCTCGGAAACATTCAGTACTTC
clone_size: -
j_call: TRBJ2-4
d_call: -
v_call: TRBV18

cdr3_aa: CASSSAAGGDQPQHF
cdr3_nt: TGTGCCAGCAGCTCAGCCGCTGGGGGCGATCAGCCCCAGCATTTT
clone_size: once
j_call: TRBJ1-5
d_call: -
v_call: TRBV7-2

cdr3_aa: CASSLEGIGEQFF
cdr3_nt: TGTGCCAGCAGCTTAGAGGGTATCGGTGAGCAGTTCTTC
clone_size: -
j_call: TRBJ2-1
d_call: -
v_call: TRBV7-9

cdr3_aa: CASSSPEGKNIQYF
cdr3_nt: TGTGCCAGCAGTTCCCCTGAGGGGAAAAACATTCAGTACTTC
clone_size: -
j_call: TRBJ2-4
d_call: -
v_call: TRBV6-6

cdr3_aa: CAIIGGTEAFF
cdr3_nt: TGTGCCATCATTGGCGGCACTGAAGCTTTCTTT
clone_size: few
j_call: TRBJ1-1
d_call: -
v_call: TRBV10-3

cdr3_aa: CASSSYRGGTEAFF
cdr3_nt: TGTGCCAGCAGTTCGTACAGGGGTGGAACTGAAGCTTTCTTT
clone_size: once
j_call: TRBJ1-1
d_call: TRBD1
v_call: TRBV14

cdr3_aa: CSATGVGEQYF
cdr3_nt: TGCAGTGCAACAGGGGTAGGCGAGCAGTACTTC
clone_size: -
j_call: TRBJ2-7
d_call: TRBD1
v_call: TRBV20-1

cdr3_aa: CASSPPSETQYF
cdr3_nt: TGTGCCAGCAGCCCCCCGTCGGAGACCCAGTACTTC
clone_size: few
j_call: TRBJ2-5
d_call: -
v_call: TRBV7-9

cdr3_aa: CASSSDGSSYNEQFF
cdr3_nt: TGCGCCAGCAGCTCTGACGGGAGCTCCTACAATGAGCAGTTCTTC
clone_size: -
j_call: TRBJ2-1
d_call: -
v_call: TRBV5-1

cdr3_aa: CASSESQTGRANTGELFF
cdr3_nt: TGTGCCAGCAGTGAGTCACAGACGGGCAGGGCGAACACCGGGGAGCTGTTTTTT
clone_size: -
j_call: TRBJ2-2
d_call: -
v_call: TRBV25-1

cdr3_aa: CASSLELQGANTEAFF
cdr3_nt: TGTGCCAGCAGCTTGGAATTGCAGGGGGCGAACACTGAAGCTTTCTTT
clone_size: -
j_call: TRBJ1-1
d_call: TRBD1
v_call: TRBV5-4

cdr3_aa: CASGETQYF
cdr3_nt: TGTGCCAGCGGCGAGACCCAGTACTTC
clone_size: -
j_call: TRBJ2-5
d_call: -
v_call: TRBV28

cdr3_aa: CASTFGTGLYGYTF
cdr3_nt: TGTGCCAGCACCTTCGGGACAGGTCTTTATGGCTACACCTTC
clone_size: -
j_call: TRBJ1-2
d_call: TRBD1
v_call: TRBV28

cdr3_aa: CASSQAIGTGIYEQYF
cdr3_nt: TGCGCCAGCAGCCAAGCCATAGGGACAGGGATCTACGAGCAGTACTTC
clone_size: -
j_call: TRBJ2-7
d_call: TRBD1
v_call: TRBV4-1

cdr3_aa: CASSPGAVIDSNQPQHF
cdr3_nt: TGCGCCAGCAGCCCCGGCGCCGTAATAGATAGCAATCAGCCCCAGCATTTT
clone_size: -
j_call: TRBJ1-5
d_call: -
v_call: TRBV4-3

cdr3_aa: CASSLDTYEQYF
cdr3_nt: TGCGCCAGCAGCTTGGATACCTACGAGCAGTACTTC
clone_size: -
j_call: TRBJ2-7
d_call: -
v_call: TRBV5-1

cdr3_aa: CAWREVGRETQYF
cdr3_nt: TGTGCCTGGCGGGAGGTGGGTCGGGAGACCCAGTACTTC
clone_size: -
j_call: TRBJ2-5
d_call: TRBD2
v_call: TRBV30